The count of the clone carrying this T cell receptor beta chain is one. The antigen remains undetermined. Libraries were prepared by immunoSEQ multiplex PCR; TCRdb keeps only in-frame clonotypes and omits some of them. Seen here are roughly 330,000 clones, around 74% observed once, and the top ten hold around 10%. This entry is derived from a study of shared clonotypes between healthy human individuals. Across the whole study: Three CD4 naive, three CD4 memory, two CD8 naive and one CD8 memory plate were used per donor.

Findings and limits, study-wide: An expected dependence of interdonor clonotype sharing on sequencing depth was noted.

Between the trimmed V and J ends, which lost 2 bases and 5 bases, there was a span of 10 bases. The CDR3 spans 13 residues. CDR1 and CDR2 from the germline V gene are SNHLY and FYNNEI. The clonotype comes from a man younger than 45 in good health. The chain is built from TRBV2 and TRBJ2-7; D remains ambiguous. Sequencing was done on a sample of memory CD4+ T cells sorted from blood. Subset: CD45RA-negative fraction. The CDR3 DNA reads as TGTGCCAGCAGTGAATTAGGAGTGGACGAGCAGTACTTC. Amino acids: CASSELGVDEQYF.